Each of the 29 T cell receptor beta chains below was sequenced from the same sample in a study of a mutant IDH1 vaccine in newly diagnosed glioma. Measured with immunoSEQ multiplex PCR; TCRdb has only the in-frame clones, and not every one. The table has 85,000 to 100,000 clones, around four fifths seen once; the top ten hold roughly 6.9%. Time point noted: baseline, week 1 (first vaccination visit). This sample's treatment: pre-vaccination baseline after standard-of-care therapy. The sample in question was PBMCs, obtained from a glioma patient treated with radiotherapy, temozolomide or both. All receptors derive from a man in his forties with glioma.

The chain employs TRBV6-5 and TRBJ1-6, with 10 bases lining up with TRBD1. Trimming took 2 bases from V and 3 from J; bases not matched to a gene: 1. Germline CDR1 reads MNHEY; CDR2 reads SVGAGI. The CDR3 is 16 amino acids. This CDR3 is CASSYRTGGYNSPLHF. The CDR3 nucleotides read TGTGCCAGCAGTTACCGGACAGGGGGCTATAATTCACCCCTCCACTTT.

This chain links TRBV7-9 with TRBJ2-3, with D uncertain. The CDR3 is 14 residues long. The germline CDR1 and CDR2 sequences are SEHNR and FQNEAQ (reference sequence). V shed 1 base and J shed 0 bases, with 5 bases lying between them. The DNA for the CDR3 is TGTGCCAGCAGCTTAGATCGAAGCACAGATACGCAGTATTTT. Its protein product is CASSLDRSTDTQYF. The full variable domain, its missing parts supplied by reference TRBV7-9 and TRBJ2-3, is DTGVSQNPRHKITKRGQNVTFRCDPISEHNRLYWYRQTLGQGPEFLTYFQNEAQLEKSRLLSDRFSAERPKGSFSTLEIQRTEQGDSAMYLCASSLDRSTDTQYFGPGTRLTVL.

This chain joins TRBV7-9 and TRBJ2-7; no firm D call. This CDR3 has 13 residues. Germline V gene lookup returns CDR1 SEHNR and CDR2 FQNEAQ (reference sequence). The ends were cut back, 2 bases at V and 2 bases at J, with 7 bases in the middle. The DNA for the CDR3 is TGTGCCAGCAGCTTACAAACAGCCTACGAGCAGTACTTC. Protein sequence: CASSLQTAYEQYF.

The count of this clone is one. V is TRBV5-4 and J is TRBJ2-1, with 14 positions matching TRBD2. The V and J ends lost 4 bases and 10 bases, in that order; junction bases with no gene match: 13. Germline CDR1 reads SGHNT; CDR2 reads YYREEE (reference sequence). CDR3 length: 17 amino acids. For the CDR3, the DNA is TGTGCCAGCAGCCCTAGGGGGGGGACTAGCGGGAGAGACGAGCAGTTCTTC. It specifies CASSPRGGTSGRDEQFF.

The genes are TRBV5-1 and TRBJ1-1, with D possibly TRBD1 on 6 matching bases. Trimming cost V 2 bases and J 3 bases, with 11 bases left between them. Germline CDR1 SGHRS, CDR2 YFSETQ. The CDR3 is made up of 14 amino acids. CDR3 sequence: CASSLLHRDTEAFF. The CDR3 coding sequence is TGCGCCAGCAGCTTACTGCACAGGGACACTGAAGCTTTCTTT.

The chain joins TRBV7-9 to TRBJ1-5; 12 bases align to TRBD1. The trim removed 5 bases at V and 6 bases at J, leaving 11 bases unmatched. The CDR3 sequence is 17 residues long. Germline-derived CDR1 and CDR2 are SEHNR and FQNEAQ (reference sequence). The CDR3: CASSPGGGQGARQPQHF. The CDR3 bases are TGTGCCAGCAGCCCCGGGGGGGGACAGGGGGCTCGTCAGCCCCAGCATTTT.

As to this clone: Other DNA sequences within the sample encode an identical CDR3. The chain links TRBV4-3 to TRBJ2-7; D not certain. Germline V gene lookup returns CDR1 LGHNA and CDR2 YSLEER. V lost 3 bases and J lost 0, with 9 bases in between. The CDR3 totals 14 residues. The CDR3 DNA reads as TGCGCCAGCAGCCACAGCAGGACCTCCTACGAGCAGTACTTC. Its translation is CASSHSRTSYEQYF.

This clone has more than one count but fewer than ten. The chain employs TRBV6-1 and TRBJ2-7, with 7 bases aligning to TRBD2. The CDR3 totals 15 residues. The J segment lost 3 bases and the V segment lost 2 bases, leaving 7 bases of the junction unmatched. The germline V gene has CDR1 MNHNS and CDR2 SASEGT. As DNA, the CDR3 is TGTGCCAGCAGTGAAAAGTCTAGCGGATACTACGAGCAGTACTTC. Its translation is CASSEKSSGYYEQYF.

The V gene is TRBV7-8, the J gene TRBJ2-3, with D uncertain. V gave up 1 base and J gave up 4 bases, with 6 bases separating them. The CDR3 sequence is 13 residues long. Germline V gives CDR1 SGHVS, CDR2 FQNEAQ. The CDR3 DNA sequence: TGTGCCAGCAGCTTAGTAGAGGCAGATACGCAGTATTTT. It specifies CASSLVEADTQYF.

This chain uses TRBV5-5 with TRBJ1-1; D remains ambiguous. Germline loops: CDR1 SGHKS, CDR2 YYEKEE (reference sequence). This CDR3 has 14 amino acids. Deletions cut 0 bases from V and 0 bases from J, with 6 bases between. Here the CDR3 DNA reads TGTGCCAGCAGCTTGGCCTTTTTGAACACTGAAGCTTTCTTT. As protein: CASSLAFLNTEAFF.

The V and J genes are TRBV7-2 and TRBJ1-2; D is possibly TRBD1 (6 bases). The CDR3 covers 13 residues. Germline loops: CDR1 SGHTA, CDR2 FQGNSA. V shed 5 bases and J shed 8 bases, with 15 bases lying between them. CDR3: CASSEDPGEGYTF. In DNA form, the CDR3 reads TGTGCCAGCAGCGAAGACCCAGGGGAGGGCTACACCTTC.

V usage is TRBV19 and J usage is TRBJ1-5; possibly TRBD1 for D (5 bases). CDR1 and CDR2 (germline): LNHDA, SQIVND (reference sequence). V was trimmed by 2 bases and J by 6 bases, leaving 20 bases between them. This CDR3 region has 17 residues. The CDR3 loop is CASSITARAGVGQPQHF. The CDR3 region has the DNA TGTGCCAGTAGTATAACGGCCCGGGCGGGGGTAGGTCAGCCCCAGCATTTT.

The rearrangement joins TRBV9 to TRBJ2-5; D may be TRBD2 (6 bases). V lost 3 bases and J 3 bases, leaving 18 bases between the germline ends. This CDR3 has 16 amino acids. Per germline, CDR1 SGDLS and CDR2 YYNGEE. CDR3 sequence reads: CASSGGVRTGKETQYF. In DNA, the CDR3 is TGTGCCAGCAGCGGCGGGGTTCGGACGGGGAAAGAGACCCAGTACTTC.

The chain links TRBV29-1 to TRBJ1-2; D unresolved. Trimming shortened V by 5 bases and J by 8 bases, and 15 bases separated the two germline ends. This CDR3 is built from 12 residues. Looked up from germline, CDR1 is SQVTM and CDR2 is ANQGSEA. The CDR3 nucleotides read TGCAGCGTTCCCCCAACGTTCGGAGGCTACACCTTC. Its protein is CSVPPTFGGYTF.

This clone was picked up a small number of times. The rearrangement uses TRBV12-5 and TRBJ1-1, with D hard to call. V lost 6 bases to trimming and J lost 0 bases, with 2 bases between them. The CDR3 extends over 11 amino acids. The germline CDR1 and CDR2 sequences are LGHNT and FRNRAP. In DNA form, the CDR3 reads TGTGCTAGTGGAATGAACACTGAAGCTTTCTTT. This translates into CASGMNTEAFF. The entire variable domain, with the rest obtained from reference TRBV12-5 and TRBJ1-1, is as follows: DARVTQTPRHKVTEMGQEVTMRCQPILGHNTVFWYRQTMMQGLELLAYFRNRAPLDDSGMPKDRFSAEMPDATLATLKIQPSEPRDSAVYFCASGMNTEAFFGQGTRLTVV.

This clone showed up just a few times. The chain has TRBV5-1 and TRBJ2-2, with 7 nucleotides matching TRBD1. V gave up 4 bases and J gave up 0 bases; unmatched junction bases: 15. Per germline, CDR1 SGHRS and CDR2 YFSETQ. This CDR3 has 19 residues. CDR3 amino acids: CASSPARLTGQTNTGELFF. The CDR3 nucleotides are TGCGCCAGCAGCCCCGCCCGTCTAACGGGACAGACGAACACCGGGGAGCTGTTTTTT.

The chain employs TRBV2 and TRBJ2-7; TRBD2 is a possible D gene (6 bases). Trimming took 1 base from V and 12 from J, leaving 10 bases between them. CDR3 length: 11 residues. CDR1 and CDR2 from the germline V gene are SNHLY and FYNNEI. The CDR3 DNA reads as TGTGCCAGCAGTGAAGGTGGGGGGACGTACTTC. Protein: CASSEGGGTYF.

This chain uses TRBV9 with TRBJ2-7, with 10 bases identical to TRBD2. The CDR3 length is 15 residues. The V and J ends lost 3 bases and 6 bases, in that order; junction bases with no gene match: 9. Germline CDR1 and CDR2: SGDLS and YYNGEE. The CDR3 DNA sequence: TGTGCCAGCAGCGACCTAGCGGGGGCCTCGGGCGAGCAGTACTTC. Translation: CASSDLAGASGEQYF. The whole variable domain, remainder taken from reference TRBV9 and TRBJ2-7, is DSGVTQTPKHLITATGQRVTLRCSPRSGDLSVYWYQQSLDQGLQFLIQYYNGEERAKGNILERFSAQQFPDLHSELNLSSLELGDSALYFCASSDLAGASGEQYFGPGTRLTVT.

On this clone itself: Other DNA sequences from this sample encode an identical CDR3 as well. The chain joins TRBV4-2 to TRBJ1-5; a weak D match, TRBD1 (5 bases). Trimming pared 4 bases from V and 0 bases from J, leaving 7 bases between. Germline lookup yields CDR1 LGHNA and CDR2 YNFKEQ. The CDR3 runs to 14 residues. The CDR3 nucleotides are TGTGCCAGCAGCCCCAGGGATAGCAATCAGCCCCAGCATTTT. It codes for CASSPRDSNQPQHF.

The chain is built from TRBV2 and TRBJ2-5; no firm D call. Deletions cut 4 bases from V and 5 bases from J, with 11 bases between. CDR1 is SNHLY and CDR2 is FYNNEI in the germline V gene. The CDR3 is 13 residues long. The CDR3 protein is CASSVVTRETQYF. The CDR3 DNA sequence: TGTGCCAGCAGTGTGGTCACTCGGGAGACCCAGTACTTC. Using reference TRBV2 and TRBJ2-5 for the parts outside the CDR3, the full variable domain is EPEVTQTPSHQVTQMGQEVILRCVPISNHLYFYWYRQILGQKVEFLVSFYNNEISEKSEIFDDQFSVERPDGSNFTLKIRSTKLEDSAMYFCASSVVTRETQYFGPGTRLLVL.

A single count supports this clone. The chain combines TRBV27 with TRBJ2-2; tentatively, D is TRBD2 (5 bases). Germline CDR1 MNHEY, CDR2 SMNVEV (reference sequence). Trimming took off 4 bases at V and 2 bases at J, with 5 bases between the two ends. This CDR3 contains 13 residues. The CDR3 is CASSWTNTGELFF. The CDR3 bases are TGTGCCAGCAGTTGGACTAACACCGGGGAGCTGTTTTTT.

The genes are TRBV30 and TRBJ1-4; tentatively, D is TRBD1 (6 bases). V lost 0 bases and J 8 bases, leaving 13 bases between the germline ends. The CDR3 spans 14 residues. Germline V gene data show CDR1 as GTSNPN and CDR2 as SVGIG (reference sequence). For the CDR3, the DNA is TGTGCCTGGAGTGTAGGGGGGTTCGGAGAAAAACTGTTTTTT. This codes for CAWSVGGFGEKLFF.

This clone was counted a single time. The CDR3 DNA follows: TGTGCCAGCAGCCAACGGACAGGGACTAGCCCCTACAATGAGCAGTTCTTC. It is translated as CASSQRTGTSPYNEQFF. The chain has TRBV7-8 and TRBJ2-1; tentative D call: TRBD2 (9 bases). There are 17 residues in the CDR3. Trimming shortened V by 5 bases and J by 2 bases, and 19 bases separated the two germline ends. Germline assignment: CDR1 SGHVS and CDR2 FQNEAQ.

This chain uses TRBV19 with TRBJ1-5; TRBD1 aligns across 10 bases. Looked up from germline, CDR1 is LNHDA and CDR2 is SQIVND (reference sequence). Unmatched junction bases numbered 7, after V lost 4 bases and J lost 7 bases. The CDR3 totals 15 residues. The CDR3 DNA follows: TGTGCCAGTAGTACGACAGGGGGCCGGCGACAGCCCCAGCATTTT. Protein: CASSTTGGRRQPQHF.

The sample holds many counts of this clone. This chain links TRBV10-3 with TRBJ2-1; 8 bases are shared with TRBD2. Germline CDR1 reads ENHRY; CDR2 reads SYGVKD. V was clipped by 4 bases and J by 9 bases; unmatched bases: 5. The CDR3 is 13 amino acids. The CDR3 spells CAISAGGGGEQFF. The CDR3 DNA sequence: TGTGCCATCAGTGCCGGGGGGGGAGGTGAGCAGTTCTTC.

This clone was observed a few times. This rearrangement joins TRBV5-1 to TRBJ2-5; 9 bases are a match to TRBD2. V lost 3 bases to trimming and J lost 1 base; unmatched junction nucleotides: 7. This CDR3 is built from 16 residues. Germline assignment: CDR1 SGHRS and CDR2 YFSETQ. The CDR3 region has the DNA TGCGCCAGCAGCTCGGGGCTAGCGGGAACCCAAGAGACCCAGTACTTC. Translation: CASSSGLAGTQETQYF.

In DNA, the CDR3 is TGTGCCAGCAGTCCTAACATCGATACGCAGTATTTT. As protein: CASSPNIDTQYF. The chain links TRBV6-5 to TRBJ2-3, with no clear D. V shed 5 bases and J shed 6 bases, with 9 bases lying between them. This CDR3 is built from 12 residues. CDR1 and CDR2 from the germline V gene are MNHEY and SVGAGI.

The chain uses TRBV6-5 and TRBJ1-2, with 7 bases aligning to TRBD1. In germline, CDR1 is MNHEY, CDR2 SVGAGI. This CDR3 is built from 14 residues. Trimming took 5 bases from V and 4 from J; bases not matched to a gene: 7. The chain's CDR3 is CASSRGQLSYGYTF. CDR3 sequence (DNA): TGTGCCAGCAGTCGGGGACAGTTAAGCTATGGCTACACCTTC.

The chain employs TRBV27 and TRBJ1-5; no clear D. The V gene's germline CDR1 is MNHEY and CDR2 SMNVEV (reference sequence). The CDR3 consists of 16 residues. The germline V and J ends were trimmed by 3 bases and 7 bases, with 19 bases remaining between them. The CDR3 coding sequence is TGTGCCAGCAGTTTTGGAGCGAAGGGAAGAGGACAGCCCCAGCATTTT. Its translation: CASSFGAKGRGQPQHF.